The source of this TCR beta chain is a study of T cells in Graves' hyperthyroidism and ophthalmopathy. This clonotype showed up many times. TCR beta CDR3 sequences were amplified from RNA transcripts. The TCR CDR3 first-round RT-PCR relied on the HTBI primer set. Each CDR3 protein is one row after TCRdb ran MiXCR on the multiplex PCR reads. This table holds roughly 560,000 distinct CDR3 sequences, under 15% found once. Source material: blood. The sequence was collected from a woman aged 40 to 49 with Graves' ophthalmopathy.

CDR3 region: CSARDFGGRAGYEQYF. CDR3 nucleotides: TGCAGTGCTAGAGATTTTGGCGGGAGGGCCGGCTACGAGCAGTACTTC. The chain links TRBV20-1 to TRBJ2-7; TRBD2 agrees at 9 bases. In germline, CDR1 is DFQATT, CDR2 SNEGSKA (reference sequence). The CDR3 is 16 amino acids. V was pared by 0 bases and J by 3 bases, with 9 bases of the junction left unmatched.